This T cell receptor beta chain was sequenced for a study of CD8 T cells in ankylosing spondylitis (dated by TCRdb to the late 2010s). With regard to the full study: The study profiled T cell receptor beta repertoires in healthy donors and ankylosing spondylitis patients to find disease-linked TCR variants. The full study cohort was made up of about 24 ankylosing spondylitis patients and 95 to 130 healthy donors. Samples of peripheral blood were taken, and for ankylosing spondylitis patients, synovial fluid was collected as well. Overall results and qualifications from the work: The disease-linked clones were reported as significantly enriched in matched synovial fluid samples from ankylosing spondylitis patients. A TCR beta motif of eight highly homologous amino acid variants appeared characteristic of blood from ankylosing spondylitis patients. Some motif variants had previously been reported in the synovial fluid and blood of reactive arthritis patients, which suggests shared mechanisms of disease initiation. The disease-linked clones showed a CD8+ phenotype and occurred at relatively low frequencies in peripheral blood.

This sample was sequenced with an Illumina HiSeq 2500. TCR beta libraries were prepared by quantitative 5'-RACE with molecular barcodes. The published analysis was carried out like this. A new computational method based on a probabilistic model of VDJ rearrangement was used to identify disease-linked TCR variants. Clones were called with MiXCR by TCRdb after fastp trimmed the public reads at Q25, and only in-frame beta chains were retained. Each entry is one CDR3 protein sequence, shown with its most common DNA and genes. It is TCRdb's table, rather than the study itself, that gives the V and J calls and clone size. This sample holds some 270,000 distinct CDR3 sequences; approximately 20% were observed only once. The ten largest clones take up about a third of the sample. Germline trimming amounts to 2 bases on V and 10 bases on J, with 10 as the count of junction bases outside the gene matches. The CDR3 covers 16 residues, taking in both the cysteine and the phenylalanine. The CDR3 DNA has 48 bases and is translated from base 1. The CDR1 and CDR2 encoded by the germline V gene are MNHEY and SVGAGI.

This clonotype was observed at least ten times. What antigen it recognizes has not been identified. Per-base qualities were not stored, and no clone one base away is much larger. This TCR was recovered from a male donor with ankylosing spondylitis or in good health (not recorded which). Material: blood, either unsorted or a sorted T cell fraction (not recorded which). The chain couples TRBV6-5 to TRBJ1-6; 8 of the junction bases match TRBD1. This receptor has the CDR3 CASSYNTGGIGSPLHF. In nucleotide form, the sequence is TGTGCCAGCAGTTACAACACAGGGGGGATAGGATCACCCCTCCACTTT.